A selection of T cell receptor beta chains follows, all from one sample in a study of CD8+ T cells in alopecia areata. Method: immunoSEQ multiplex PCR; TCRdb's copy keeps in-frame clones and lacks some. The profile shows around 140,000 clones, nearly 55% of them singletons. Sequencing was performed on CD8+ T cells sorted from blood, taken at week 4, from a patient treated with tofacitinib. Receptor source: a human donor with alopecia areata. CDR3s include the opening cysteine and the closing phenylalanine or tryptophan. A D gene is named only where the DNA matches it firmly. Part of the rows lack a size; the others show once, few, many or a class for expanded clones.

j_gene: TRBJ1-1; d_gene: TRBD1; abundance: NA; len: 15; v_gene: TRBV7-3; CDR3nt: TGTGCCAGCAGCTTAACGACAGGGGGGAACACTGAAGCTTTCTTT; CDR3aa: CASSLTTGGNTEAFF
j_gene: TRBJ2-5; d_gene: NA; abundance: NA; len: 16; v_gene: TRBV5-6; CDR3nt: TGTGCCAGCAGCTTGGCCCTAGGACAGTTGAGAGAGACCCAGTACTTC; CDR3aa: CASSLALGQLRETQYF
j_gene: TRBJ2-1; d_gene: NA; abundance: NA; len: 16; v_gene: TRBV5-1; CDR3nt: TGCGCCAGCAGCTTGCAATCCGGGGGACCCTACAATGAGCAGTTCTTC; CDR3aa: CASSLQSGGPYNEQFF
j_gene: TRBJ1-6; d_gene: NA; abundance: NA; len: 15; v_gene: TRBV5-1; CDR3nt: TGCGCCAGCAGCTTGGAGGAGGTGAATAATTCACCCCTCCACTTT; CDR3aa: CASSLEEVNNSPLHF
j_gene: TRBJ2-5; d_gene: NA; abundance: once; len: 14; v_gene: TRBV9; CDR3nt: TGTGCCAGCAGCCAAACAGGGTCCCAAGAGACCCAGTACTTC; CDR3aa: CASSQTGSQETQYF
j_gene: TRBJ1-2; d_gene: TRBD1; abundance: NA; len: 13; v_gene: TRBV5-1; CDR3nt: TGCGCCAGCAGCTCGGACAGGAGCTATGGCTACACCTTC; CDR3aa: CASSSDRSYGYTF
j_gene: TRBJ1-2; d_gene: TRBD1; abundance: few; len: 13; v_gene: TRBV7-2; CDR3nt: TGTGCCAGCAGCTTATACACAGGGGTTGGCTACACCTTC; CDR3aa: CASSLYTGVGYTF
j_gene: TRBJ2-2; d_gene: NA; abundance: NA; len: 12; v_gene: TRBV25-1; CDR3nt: TGTGCCAGCAGTGTGGTGGGCGGGGAGCTGTTTTTT; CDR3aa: CASSVVGGELFF
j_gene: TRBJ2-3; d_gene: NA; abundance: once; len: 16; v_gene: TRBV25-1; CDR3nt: TGTGCCAGCAGTGAATATGGGGCGCTGGTCGGAGATACGCAGTATTTT; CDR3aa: CASSEYGALVGDTQYF
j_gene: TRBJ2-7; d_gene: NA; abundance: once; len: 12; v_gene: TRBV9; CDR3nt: TGTGCCAGCAGCGTAGGCGAGGGCGAGCAGTACTTC; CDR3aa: CASSVGEGEQYF
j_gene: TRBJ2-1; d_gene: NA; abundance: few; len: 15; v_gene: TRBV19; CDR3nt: TGTGCCAGTTATAACAGGGATAGCGCCTACAATGAGCAGTTCTTC; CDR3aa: CASYNRDSAYNEQFF
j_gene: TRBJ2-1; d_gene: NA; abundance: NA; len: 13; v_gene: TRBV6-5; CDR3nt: TGTGCCAGCAGTGGGGGCAGTTACAATGAGCAGTTCTTC; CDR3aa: CASSGGSYNEQFF
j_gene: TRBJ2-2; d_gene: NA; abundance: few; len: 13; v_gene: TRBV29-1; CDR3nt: TGCAGCGCTTTGACAGAGAACACCGGGGAGCTGTTTTTT; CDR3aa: CSALTENTGELFF
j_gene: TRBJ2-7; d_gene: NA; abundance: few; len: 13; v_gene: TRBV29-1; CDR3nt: TGCAGCGTTGTCTCGGCTAGCCGCTACGAGCAGTACTTC; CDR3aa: CSVVSASRYEQYF
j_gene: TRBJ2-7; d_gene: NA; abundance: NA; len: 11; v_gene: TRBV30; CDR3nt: TGTGCCTGGAGTGTACAGAACGAGCAGTACTTC; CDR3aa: CAWSVQNEQYF
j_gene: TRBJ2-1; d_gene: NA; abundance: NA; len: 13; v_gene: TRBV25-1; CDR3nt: TGTGCCAGCAGTGAAGGACACGGGAATGAGCAGTTCTTC; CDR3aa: CASSEGHGNEQFF